Below, one T cell receptor beta chain is given with its context. Some clones are missing from TCRdb's copy, which holds only in-frame ones; the method was immunoSEQ multiplex PCR. The table records 75,000 to 95,000 clones, just under 85% of them present only once. This specimen comes from a study of PD-L1 blockade in urothelial cancer. Germline CDR1 reads KGHSH; CDR2 reads LQKENI. V shed 1 base and J shed 2 bases, with 11 bases lying between them. This CDR3 has 15 residues. Time point: pretreatment peripheral blood. The TCR was taken from a man aged 35-49 years with urothelial cancer. This chain links TRBV18 with TRBJ2-5; D unclear. The sequenced sample was PBMCs, obtained around atezolizumab (anti-PD-L1) treatment. Here the CDR3 DNA reads TGTGCCAGCTCACCACGGCTGGGCAATCAAGAGACCCAGTACTTC. Translation gives CASSPRLGNQETQYF.